Shown below are 27 T cell receptor beta chains from a single sample sequenced in a study of T cell changes during pregnancy in multiple sclerosis. Some clones are missing from TCRdb's copy, which holds only in-frame ones; the method was immunoSEQ multiplex PCR. Of roughly 38,000 clones in the sample, 92% were seen once. Sequenced here: CD4+ T cells from peripheral blood mononuclear cells, sampled before pregnancy. These receptors came from a female donor with multiple sclerosis, enrolled in a pregnancy study.

The chain recombines TRBV27 with TRBJ2-7; D is perhaps TRBD2 (5 bases). The V end was cut by 7 bases, the J end by 3 bases, with 19 bases between. Germline assignment: CDR1 MNHEY and CDR2 SMNVEV (reference sequence). The CDR3 spans 15 residues. CDR3 sequence: CASILGDRECYEQYF. The CDR3 DNA reads TGTGCCAGCATCCTAGGTGATAGGGAGTGCTACGAGCAGTACTTC.

This chain uses TRBV11-3 with TRBJ2-1; TRBD2 is a possible D gene (6 bases). The CDR3 length is 15 residues. Germline V lookup: CDR1 SGHNT, CDR2 YENEEA. Trimming shortened V by 3 bases and J by 7 bases, and 16 bases separated the two germline ends. The CDR3, as DNA: TGTGCCAGCAGCTTTCGCGGGGACCTATCAAATGAGCAGTTCTTC. It encodes CASSFRGDLSNEQFF.

The CDR3 DNA is TGTGCCAGCACGGCGGCTCAGGGTGGTACGCAGTATTTT. Translated, it gives CASTAAQGGTQYF. This chain uses TRBV14 with TRBJ2-3; D might be TRBD1 (5 bases). Germline V gene lookup returns CDR1 SGHDN and CDR2 FVKESK. V lost 7 bases, J lost 8 bases, and 16 bases lay in between. This CDR3 contains 13 residues.

The chain carries TRBV27 and TRBJ2-2, with TRBD2 matching 13 bases. V was clipped by 4 bases and J by 4 bases; unmatched bases: 3. Per the germline V gene, CDR1 is MNHEY and CDR2 is SMNVEV (reference sequence). The CDR3 sequence is 16 residues long. The CDR3 loop reads CASSWTSGGFTGELFF. CDR3 DNA sequence: TGTGCCAGCAGTTGGACTAGCGGGGGCTTCACCGGGGAGCTGTTTTTT.

The CDR3 is CASSVGGGSYNEQFF. In DNA form, the CDR3 reads TGTGCCAGCAGCGTAGGGGGGGGGAGTTACAATGAGCAGTTCTTC. V is TRBV9 and J is TRBJ2-1, with 7 bases fitting TRBD2. V dropped 0 bases and J dropped 4; count of bases not matched to a gene: 4. Germline V gene data show CDR1 as SGDLS and CDR2 as YYNGEE. The CDR3 length is 15 residues.

This clone was seen once. CDR3 bases: TGTGCCAGCAGCCTTGGGTGGTTAGGTAGGGGTGATCAGCCCCAGCATTTT. Translation gives CASSLGWLGRGDQPQHF. The chain links TRBV5-5 to TRBJ1-5; weak D call: TRBD1 (5 bases). CDR3 length: 17 residues. The germline V gene encodes CDR1 SGHKS and CDR2 YYEKEE (reference sequence). V was shortened by 4 bases and J by 5 bases, with 22 bases between the two germline ends. Filled out from reference TRBV5-5 and TRBJ1-5, the complete variable domain reads DAGVTQSPTHLIKTRGQQVTLRCSPISGHKSVSWYQQVLGQGPQFIFQYYEKEERGRGNFPDRFSARQFPNYSSELNVNALLLGDSALYLCASSLGWLGRGDQPQHFGDGTRLSIL.

In its sample, this clone was seen once. The chain carries TRBV27 and TRBJ2-7; D is undetermined. V lost 2 bases and J 1 base, leaving 9 bases between the germline ends. This CDR3 contains 14 residues. Germline assignment: CDR1 MNHEY and CDR2 SMNVEV (reference sequence). Written as DNA, the CDR3 is TGTGCCAGCAGTTTAAACGAGGCTTCCTACGAGCAGTACTTC. Amino acids: CASSLNEASYEQYF.

CDR3 residues: CASSLGQEYGYTF. For the CDR3, the DNA is TGTGCCAGCAGCTTAGGACAGGAGTATGGCTACACCTTC. This chain joins TRBV13 and TRBJ1-2; possible D gene TRBD1, 5 bases. Germline-derived CDR1 and CDR2 are PRHDT and FYEKMQ (reference sequence). V was pared by 0 bases and J by 5 bases, with 7 bases between. The CDR3 length is 13 residues.

The CDR3 DNA is TGTGCCAGCAGCGCTTCCGGGACAGATCTTGGAAACACCATATATTTT. It yields the protein CASSASGTDLGNTIYF. This chain joins TRBV9 and TRBJ1-3; 7 bases map to TRBD1. The J segment lost 3 bases and the V segment lost 3 bases, leaving 9 bases of the junction unmatched. This CDR3 contains 16 residues. Germline lookup yields CDR1 SGDLS and CDR2 YYNGEE. The full variable domain, with the rest looked up from reference TRBV9 and TRBJ1-3, is DSGVTQTPKHLITATGQRVTLRCSPRSGDLSVYWYQQSLDQGLQFLIQYYNGEERAKGNILERFSAQQFPDLHSELNLSSLELGDSALYFCASSASGTDLGNTIYFGEGSWLTVV.

The chain has TRBV28 and TRBJ1-5; tentatively, D is TRBD1 (5 bases). V was trimmed by 6 bases and J by 1 base, leaving 10 bases between them. The CDR3 runs to 14 residues. In germline, CDR1 is MDHEN, CDR2 SYDVKM. The CDR3 bases are TGTGCCAGCAGAGGGGCGTACAGCAATCAGCCCCAGCATTTT. This sequence encodes CASRGAYSNQPQHF.

V and J are TRBV7-6 and TRBJ2-4, with TRBD1 as a possible D gene (8 bases). In germline, CDR1 is SGHVS, CDR2 FNYEAQ. V lost 1 base and J 0 bases, leaving 25 bases between the germline ends. This CDR3 has 21 amino acids. The CDR3 sequence is CASSLVVTGGRVHLAKNIQYF. The CDR3 coding sequence is TGTGCCAGCAGCTTAGTTGTAACAGGGGGGAGGGTTCATCTAGCCAAAAACATTCAGTACTTC.

This clone was detected a few times. The chain uses TRBV15 and TRBJ2-7; D perhaps matches TRBD2 (5 bases). V dropped 0 bases and J dropped 7 bases, with 25 bases sitting between them. CDR3 length: 18 amino acids. CDR1 is LNHNV, CDR2 YYDKDF, per germline (reference sequence). In DNA, the CDR3 is TGTGCCACCAGCAGAGATGGGTTCACTCATGGAGGTCTTGGGGAGCAGTACTTC. This sequence encodes CATSRDGFTHGGLGEQYF. The whole variable domain, remainder taken from reference TRBV15 and TRBJ2-7, is DAMVIQNPRYQVTQFGKPVTLSCSQTLNHNVMYWYQQKSSQAPKLLFHYYDKDFNNEADTPDNFQSRRPNTSFCFLDIRSPGLGDTAMYLCATSRDGFTHGGLGEQYFGPGTRLTVT.

In this sample, this clone turned up a few times. This sequence joins TRBV6-5 and TRBJ1-1; tentative D call: TRBD1 (5 bases). Germline V gives CDR1 MNHEY, CDR2 SVGAGI. The CDR3 spans 14 residues. V lost 6 bases and J lost 8, with 19 bases in between. Written as DNA, the CDR3 is TGTGCCAGCAGGGAAAGCGGGACTCCCGGGGAAGCTTTCTTT. It translates to CASRESGTPGEAFF.

The chain's CDR3 is CASSSSGSSYNEQFF. Here the CDR3 DNA reads TGTGCCAGCAGCTCTTCCGGGAGCTCCTACAATGAGCAGTTCTTC. This rearrangement joins TRBV9 to TRBJ2-1; D is possibly TRBD2 (6 bases). This CDR3 is 15 amino acids long. Germline V gives CDR1 SGDLS, CDR2 YYNGEE. Trimming cost V 4 bases and J 0 bases, with 11 bases left between them.

The gene calls are TRBV4-3 and TRBJ2-7, with 11 bases fitting TRBD1. Germline trimming cut 1 base from V and 0 bases from J; bases unmatched to any gene: 8. The V gene's germline CDR1 is LGHNA and CDR2 YSLEER. This CDR3 spans 18 amino acids. CDR3 DNA sequence: TGCGCCAGCAGCCAAGCTCATGGGGGGACAGGGGGCTCCTACGAGCAGTACTTC. Its translation: CASSQAHGGTGGSYEQYF.

V gene TRBV9 combines with J gene TRBJ2-7; tentative D call: TRBD2 (6 bases). CDR1 is SGDLS, CDR2 YYNGEE, per germline. Trimming shortened V by 0 bases and J by 7 bases, and 17 bases separated the two germline ends. The CDR3 sequence is 15 residues long. CDR3: CASSVEGTSRTEQYF. DNA of the CDR3: TGTGCCAGCAGCGTAGAAGGTACTAGCCGGACGGAGCAGTACTTC.

For the CDR3, the DNA is TGTGCCAGTAGTATAGATCAAGGACACCCTTACAATCAGCCCCAGCATTTT. It specifies CASSIDQGHPYNQPQHF. The chain recombines TRBV19 with TRBJ1-5; D is possibly TRBD1 (5 bases). Trimming left V 0 bases short and J 3 bases short, with 15 bases between. Germline V lookup: CDR1 LNHDA, CDR2 SQIVND (reference sequence). The CDR3 length is 17 residues.

This clone occurred a few times. V gene TRBV28 combines with J gene TRBJ2-5; weak D call: TRBD1 (5 bases). Trimming stripped 2 bases from V and 5 bases from J, with 6 bases between. CDR1 MDHEN and CDR2 SYDVKM come from the germline V gene. The CDR3 extends over 12 amino acids. The CDR3 is CASSLAGETQYF. The DNA of the CDR3 is TGTGCCAGCAGTTTAGCAGGGGAGACCCAGTACTTC.

V and J are TRBV28 and TRBJ1-3; D unresolved. The CDR3 sequence is 13 residues long. The germline V and J ends were trimmed by 3 bases and 3 bases, with 6 bases remaining between them. The germline V gene has CDR1 MDHEN and CDR2 SYDVKM. The CDR3 sequence is CASSFAVGNTIYF. The CDR3 nucleotides read TGTGCCAGCAGTTTTGCGGTTGGAAACACCATATATTTT.

The sample holds a few counts of this clone. This chain links TRBV19 with TRBJ2-3; 9 bases agree with TRBD1. The CDR3 is made up of 14 amino acids. Germline V lookup: CDR1 LNHDA, CDR2 SQIVND (reference sequence). J gave up 8 bases and V 5 bases, and 8 bases lay outside the gene matches. CDR3 region: CASSWRQGVGTQYF. For the CDR3, the DNA is TGTGCCAGTAGTTGGAGACAGGGGGTTGGTACGCAGTATTTT.

The chain couples TRBV5-1 to TRBJ2-1; D is unclear. The CDR3 contains 15 residues. Germline CDR1 is SGHRS and CDR2 is YFSETQ. V lost 4 bases and J 7 bases, leaving 18 bases between the germline ends. As DNA, the CDR3 is TGCGCCAGCAGCCCCGGCAGGAAAGGATGGAATGAGCAGTTCTTC. Protein product: CASSPGRKGWNEQFF. Variable domain in full (rest from reference TRBV5-1 and TRBJ2-1): KAGVTQTPRYLIKTRGQQVTLSCSPISGHRSVSWYQQTPGQGLQFLFEYFSETQRNKGNFPGRFSGRQFSNSRSEMNVSTLELGDSALYLCASSPGRKGWNEQFFGPGTRLTVL.

J is TRBJ2-2 and V is TRBV5-6; TRBD1 is a possible D gene (6 bases). The V gene's germline CDR1 is SGHDT and CDR2 YYEEEE. V was shortened by 0 bases and J by 1 base, with 10 bases between the two germline ends. CDR3 size: 16 residues. The CDR3 DNA sequence: TGTGCCAGCAGCTTGGGTTCGGGACAGAACACCGGGGAGCTGTTTTTT. Translated, it gives CASSLGSGQNTGELFF.

The chain has TRBV7-2 and TRBJ1-1, with D maybe TRBD1 (5 bases). There are 16 residues in the CDR3. Germline loops: CDR1 SGHTA, CDR2 FQGNSA. Trimming removed 0 bases from V and 0 bases from J, with 11 bases in between. The CDR3 loop is CASSLAGLGVNTEAFF. CDR3 in DNA: TGTGCCAGCAGCTTAGCGGGCTTAGGGGTGAACACTGAAGCTTTCTTT.

This clone was picked up a small number of times. The chain joins TRBV28 to TRBJ2-7, with 14 nucleotides matching TRBD2. Trimming cost V 3 bases and J 3 bases; bases outside gene matches: 7. Germline V gene data show CDR1 as MDHEN and CDR2 as SYDVKM. There are 17 residues in the CDR3. The CDR3 protein is CASSFRTSGRTFYEQYF. CDR3 in DNA: TGTGCCAGCAGTTTCAGGACTAGCGGGAGGACCTTCTACGAGCAGTACTTC.

This clone was observed once. The V call is TRBV18, the J call TRBJ2-7; D is possibly TRBD2 (5 bases). This CDR3 region has 15 residues. V lost 5 bases and J lost 0, with 14 bases in between. Germline loops: CDR1 KGHSH, CDR2 LQKENI. The CDR3 loop reads CASSEPGGASYEQYF. The CDR3 nucleotides are TGTGCCAGCTCAGAGCCCGGAGGAGCCTCCTACGAGCAGTACTTC.

A few counts support this clone. The chain couples TRBV6-1 to TRBJ1-1; D gene unclear. The CDR3 totals 12 residues. Germline CDR1 reads MNHNS; CDR2 reads SASEGT. V was cut by 0 bases and J by 11 bases, with 10 bases left in between. CDR3 region: CASSEAGLKAFF. The CDR3 coding sequence is TGTGCCAGCAGTGAAGCCGGACTGAAGGCTTTCTTT.

The chain uses TRBV27 and TRBJ2-4, with D tentatively TRBD1 (6 bases). The CDR3 is 16 residues long. Trimming cost V 2 bases and J 0 bases, with 11 bases left between them. From germline, CDR1 is MNHEY and CDR2 SMNVEV (reference sequence). The CDR3 nucleotides are TGTGCCAGCAGTTTAAGGGGGACGGCAGCCAAAAACATTCAGTACTTC. Translation: CASSLRGTAAKNIQYF.